Sequencing of this TCR beta chain was carried out in a study of cytomegalovirus exposure and HLA in healthy donors. This clone showed up just a few times. In the PCR, 60 Vbeta and 13 Jbeta primers were used. Profiling relied on immunoSEQ multiplex PCR, and the TCRdb table lists in-frame clones only, not all of them. The sample records 150,000 to 200,000 clones, 75% to 85% being singletons. This receptor was taken from a boy under 18 in good health and CMV-seronegative. Specimen: PBMCs.

The CDR3 spells CASSVGQGARNTIYF. In DNA, the CDR3 is TGTGCCAGCAGCGTAGGGCAGGGGGCTAGAAACACCATATATTTT. The chain joins TRBV9 to TRBJ1-3, with 8 bases fitting TRBD1. This CDR3 is 15 amino acids long. Per germline, CDR1 SGDLS and CDR2 YYNGEE. Trimming removed 0 bases from V and 5 bases from J; junction bases left unmatched: 4.